This T cell receptor (beta chain) was sequenced in a study of cytomegalovirus exposure and HLA in healthy donors. The PCR employed 60 Vbeta primers together with 13 Jbeta primers. Assay used: immunoSEQ multiplex PCR; TCRdb lists only in-frame clones, some missing. In total, the table holds over 65,000 clones. The germline V gene has CDR1 MNHEY and CDR2 SVGAGI. This CDR3 has 11 residues. Findings and limits, study-wide: A later analysis found that most CMV-associated TCR beta chains appeared HLA-restricted. Several top significant clusters appeared, in a later analysis, to be linked to common viral pathogens.

Note on this clone: No antigen is known for it.

This chain links TRBV6-5 with TRBJ1-5, with D tentatively TRBD1 (5 bases). Material: PBMCs. The source is a woman aged 25-40 years in good health and CMV-seronegative. The CDR3 is CGGAGTQPQHF. CDR3 nucleotides: TGTGGTGGGGCGGGAACTCAGCCCCAGCATTTT.